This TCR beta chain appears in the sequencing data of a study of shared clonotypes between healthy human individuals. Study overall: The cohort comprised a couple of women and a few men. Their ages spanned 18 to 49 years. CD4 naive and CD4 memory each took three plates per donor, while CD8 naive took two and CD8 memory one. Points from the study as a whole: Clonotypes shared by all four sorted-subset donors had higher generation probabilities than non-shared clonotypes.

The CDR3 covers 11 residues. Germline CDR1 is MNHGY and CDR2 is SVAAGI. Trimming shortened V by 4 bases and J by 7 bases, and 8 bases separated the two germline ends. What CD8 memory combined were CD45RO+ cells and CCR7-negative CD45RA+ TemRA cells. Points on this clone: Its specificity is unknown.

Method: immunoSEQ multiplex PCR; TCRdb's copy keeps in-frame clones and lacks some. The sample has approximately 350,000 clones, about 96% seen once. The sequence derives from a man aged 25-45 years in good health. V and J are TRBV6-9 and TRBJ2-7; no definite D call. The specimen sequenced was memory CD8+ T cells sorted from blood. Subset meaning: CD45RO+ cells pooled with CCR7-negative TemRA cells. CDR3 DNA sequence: TGTGCCAGCAGTTCCAATAGAGAGCAGTACTTC. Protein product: CASSSNREQYF.